Below, 24 T cell receptor beta chains from the same sample are listed, as sequenced in a study of Tregs in tolerant kidney transplant recipients. Sequenced by immunoSEQ multiplex PCR; TCRdb stores in-frame clones only, minus some. The table records about 240,000 clones, about 80% of them present only once. The sample was CD4+ T cells from blood. These receptor sequences come from a human donor in good health.

In this sample, this clone turned up once. This chain connects TRBV18 to TRBJ2-2; 8 bases are a match to TRBD1. The CDR3 length is 16 residues. J was trimmed by 7 bases and V by 3 bases; bases with no gene match: 10. The germline gives CDR1 KGHSH, CDR2 LQKENI. In nucleotides, the CDR3 is TGTGCCAGCTCACCCAGGGGGCTAGGAAGGATCGGGGAGCTGTTTTTT. Amino acid sequence: CASSPRGLGRIGELFF.

The rearrangement joins TRBV15 to TRBJ2-7, with no clear D. The germline V gene encodes CDR1 LNHNV and CDR2 YYDKDF (reference sequence). Trimming shortened V by 4 bases and J by 2 bases, and 9 bases separated the two germline ends. CDR3 size: 13 residues. In nucleotides, the CDR3 is TGTGCCACCAGCAAGACGCAGGCCTACGAGCAGTACTTC. Protein sequence: CATSKTQAYEQYF. The complete variable domain, with remaining parts taken from reference TRBV15 and TRBJ2-7, reads DAMVIQNPRYQVTQFGKPVTLSCSQTLNHNVMYWYQQKSSQAPKLLFHYYDKDFNNEADTPDNFQSRRPNTSFCFLDIRSPGLGDTAMYLCATSKTQAYEQYFGPGTRLTVT.

The V and J genes are TRBV11-2 and TRBJ2-2, with 11 bases aligning to TRBD2. J was trimmed by 8 bases and V by 4 bases; bases with no gene match: 12. Germline V gives CDR1 SGHAT, CDR2 FQNNGV. The CDR3 is 17 residues long. The CDR3 DNA reads TGTGCCAGCAGCTACGACTCCCGGCTAGCGGGAGGAGGGGAGCTGTTTTTT. It encodes CASSYDSRLAGGGELFF.

CDR3 sequence: CASSIQAQETQYF. The CDR3 DNA reads as TGTGCCAGTAGTATACAGGCCCAAGAGACCCAGTACTTC. V gene TRBV19 combines with J gene TRBJ2-5, with D uncertain. CDR1 and CDR2 (germline): LNHDA, SQIVND (reference sequence). V lost 2 bases, J lost 1 base, and 5 bases lay in between. This CDR3 contains 13 residues.

The chain joins TRBV5-1 to TRBJ2-1; TRBD1 matches at 9 bases. Losses at the gene ends were 3 bases for V and 3 bases for J; bases not matched to a gene: 4. Germline values: CDR1 SGHRS, CDR2 YFSETQ. The CDR3 is 15 residues long. The CDR3 is CASSSTGGFYNEQFF. Here the CDR3 DNA reads TGCGCCAGCAGCTCGACAGGGGGTTTCTACAATGAGCAGTTCTTC.

V usage is TRBV13 and J usage is TRBJ2-3; D might be TRBD2 (5 bases). There are 14 residues in the CDR3. Per the germline V gene, CDR1 is PRHDT and CDR2 is FYEKMQ (reference sequence). V was cut by 6 bases and J by 0 bases, with 10 bases left in between. CDR3 in DNA: TGTGCCAGCAGGGAGCGCGGGAGCACAGATACGCAGTATTTT. Residues: CASRERGSTDTQYF. Together with reference TRBV13 and TRBJ2-3, the CDR3 gives the full variable domain: AAGVIQSPRHLIKEKRETATLKCYPIPRHDTVYWYQQGPGQDPQFLISFYEKMQSDKGSIPDRFSAQQFSDYHSELNMSSLELGDSALYFCASRERGSTDTQYFGPGTRLTVL.

J is TRBJ1-1 and V is TRBV5-1; the match to TRBD1 covers 10 bases. V was pared by 4 bases and J by 0 bases, with 6 bases of the junction left unmatched. This CDR3 has 16 residues. Germline assignment: CDR1 SGHRS and CDR2 YFSETQ. CDR3 nucleotides: TGCGCCAGCAGCGGGGGACAGGGGAGAATGAACACTGAAGCTTTCTTT. Protein: CASSGGQGRMNTEAFF.

The V gene is TRBV18, the J gene TRBJ1-5; D is uncertain. The V end lost 3 bases, the J end lost 7 bases, and 16 bases lay between the germline ends. The CDR3 extends over 15 amino acids. Germline CDR1 and CDR2: KGHSH and LQKENI. This CDR3 reads CASSPGIISGQPQHF. In DNA, the CDR3 is TGTGCCAGCTCACCGGGAATTATCTCAGGACAGCCCCAGCATTTT.

The chain joins TRBV7-3 to TRBJ2-1; the D is unclear. The CDR3 loop spans 14 amino acids. Germline V lookup: CDR1 SGHTA, CDR2 FQGTGA. With 0 bases removed from V and 5 bases from J, the gap between germline ends came to 8 bases. Here the CDR3 DNA reads TGTGCCAGCAGCTTAACGTCCCAGCACAATGAGCAGTTCTTC. Amino acid sequence: CASSLTSQHNEQFF.

To note about this clone: One junction end does not reproduce the germline sequence, and a read error may be involved. CDR3: CASSQYHSGGFSYNEQVF. The CDR3 region has the DNA TGCGCCAGCAGCCAATACCATAGCGGGGGTTTCTCCTACAATGAGCAGGTCTTC. J is TRBJ2-1 and V is TRBV4-1, with 9 nucleotides matching TRBD2. There are 18 residues in the CDR3. Germline lookup yields CDR1 MGHRA and CDR2 YSYEKL.

CDR3 residues: CASPPSEQGSDEQFF. The CDR3 DNA reads TGTGCCAGCCCCCCATCGGAACAGGGTTCGGATGAGCAGTTCTTC. This chain links TRBV6-1 with TRBJ2-1; possible D gene TRBD1, 6 bases. The germline V gene encodes CDR1 MNHNS and CDR2 SASEGT. The CDR3 consists of 15 residues. Trimming shortened V by 8 bases and J by 8 bases, and 22 bases separated the two germline ends.

V usage is TRBV7-7 and J usage is TRBJ2-3; the match to TRBD1 covers 11 bases. This CDR3 spans 16 amino acids. Germline CDR1 SSHAT, CDR2 FNYEAQ (reference sequence). Losses at the gene ends were 4 bases for V and 4 bases for J; bases not matched to a gene: 7. In nucleotides, the CDR3 is TGTGCCAGCAGCTCTCGGCCGGGACAGGGGGCAGATACGCAGTATTTT. Protein product: CASSSRPGQGADTQYF.

The V gene is TRBV5-5, the J gene TRBJ2-7; 8 positions agree with TRBD1. The CDR3 spans 17 residues. Germline V gives CDR1 SGHKS, CDR2 YYEKEE (reference sequence). Germline trimming cut 1 base from V and 3 bases from J; bases unmatched to any gene: 12. This CDR3 reads CASSLSSLDRENYEQYF. CDR3 nucleotides: TGTGCCAGCAGCTTGTCCTCCCTGGACAGGGAAAACTACGAGCAGTACTTC.

This chain uses TRBV9 with TRBJ1-1; 11 bases line up with TRBD1. From germline, CDR1 is SGDLS and CDR2 YYNGEE. This CDR3 spans 18 amino acids. The V segment lost 3 bases and the J segment 3 bases; nucleotides outside the gene matches: 13. CDR3 coding DNA: TGTGCCAGCAGCGACCCCATGGACAGGGGGCTGTTGGACACTGAAGCTTTCTTT. Amino acids: CASSDPMDRGLLDTEAFF.

V and J are TRBV28 and TRBJ2-6; D possibly corresponds to TRBD1 (5 bases). Trimming removed 6 bases at V and 2 bases at J, with 11 bases between. This CDR3 is built from 15 residues. Germline CDR1 is MDHEN and CDR2 is SYDVKM. The chain's CDR3 is CASSPPGTGANVLTF. For the CDR3, the DNA is TGTGCCAGCAGCCCTCCAGGGACTGGGGCCAACGTCCTGACTTTC.

V gene TRBV4-2 combines with J gene TRBJ2-7; 7 bases align to TRBD2. The CDR3 loop spans 16 amino acids. Germline loops: CDR1 LGHNA, CDR2 YNFKEQ. Trimming cost V 2 bases and J 0 bases; bases outside gene matches: 7. Here the CDR3 reads CASSQSQGGGSYEQYF. CDR3 nucleotide sequence: TGTGCCAGCAGCCAATCTCAAGGCGGGGGCTCCTACGAGCAGTACTTC.

J is TRBJ1-4 and V is TRBV5-1; 11 positions match TRBD1. The V and J ends lost 4 bases and 8 bases, in that order; junction bases with no gene match: 4. CDR1 is SGHRS and CDR2 is YFSETQ in the germline V gene. The CDR3 loop spans 14 amino acids. The CDR3, as DNA: TGCGCCAGCAGCAGCGGGACAGGGGGAGAAAAACTGTTTTTT. Translation gives CASSSGTGGEKLFF.

V gene TRBV5-1 combines with J gene TRBJ1-1; the D is unclear. The CDR3 is made up of 14 amino acids. The germline V gene has CDR1 SGHRS and CDR2 YFSETQ. The V gene lost 4 bases and the J gene lost 2 bases, with 12 bases spanning the gap. Written as DNA, the CDR3 is TGCGCCAGCAGCCCTGGTGCAGGTAACACTGAAGCTTTCTTT. Amino acid sequence: CASSPGAGNTEAFF.

J is TRBJ1-6 and V is TRBV18; D unclear. Trimming left V 2 bases short and J 7 bases short, with 6 bases between. The CDR3 has 13 residues. Looked up from germline, CDR1 is KGHSH and CDR2 is LQKENI. DNA for the CDR3: TGTGCCAGCTCACCAGACGTCAATTCACCCCTCCACTTT. This sequence encodes CASSPDVNSPLHF.

This clone was picked up one time. CDR3 DNA sequence: TGTGCCAGTAGAAAAAACGGTAGATCCTACGAGCAGTACTTC. It specifies CASRKNGRSYEQYF. This chain links TRBV19 with TRBJ2-7; no definite D call. The V end lost 6 bases, the J end lost 1 base, and 13 bases lay between the germline ends. The CDR3 runs to 14 residues. CDR1 and CDR2 from the germline V gene are LNHDA and SQIVND (reference sequence).

The rearrangement links TRBV6-1 to TRBJ1-6; D not resolved. Between the trimmed V and J ends, which lost 6 bases and 6 bases, there was a span of 12 bases. The CDR3 is made up of 14 amino acids. Germline-derived CDR1 and CDR2 are MNHNS and SASEGT. This CDR3 reads CASSSGRTNSPLHF. The DNA for the CDR3 is TGTGCCAGCAGCTCCGGGAGGACTAATTCACCCCTCCACTTT.

This clone was detected a few times. This chain connects TRBV7-9 to TRBJ2-7, with D perhaps TRBD1 (6 bases). Germline CDR1 is SEHNR and CDR2 is FQNEAQ (reference sequence). Trimming removed 5 bases at V and 6 bases at J, with 17 bases between. This CDR3 contains 14 residues. CDR3 coding DNA: TGTGCCAGCAGCCGGGACCTCTTAGGGGGCGAGCAGTACTTC. This codes for CASSRDLLGGEQYF. Drawing the rest from reference TRBV7-9 and TRBJ2-7, the complete variable domain is DTGVSQNPRHKITKRGQNVTFRCDPISEHNRLYWYRQTLGQGPEFLTYFQNEAQLEKSRLLSDRFSAERPKGSFSTLEIQRTEQGDSAMYLCASSRDLLGGEQYFGPGTRLTVT.

The chain is built from TRBV28 and TRBJ2-5; D unclear. The J call may be wrong; the DNA end is better matched by TRBJ2-7. Germline V gene sequence: CDR1 MDHEN, CDR2 SYDVKM. This CDR3 is built from 11 residues. The CDR3 protein is CASSMFYEQYF. The CDR3, as DNA: TGTGCCAGCAGTATGTTTTACGAGCAGTACTTC.

The chain couples TRBV20-1 to TRBJ2-5, with no clear D. The CDR3 length is 11 residues. Trimming removed 7 bases at V and 5 bases at J, with 11 bases between. The V gene's germline CDR1 is DFQATT and CDR2 SNEGSKA (reference sequence). The CDR3 loop reads CSVALRETQYF. The CDR3 bases are TGCAGTGTTGCCTTACGGGAGACCCAGTACTTC.